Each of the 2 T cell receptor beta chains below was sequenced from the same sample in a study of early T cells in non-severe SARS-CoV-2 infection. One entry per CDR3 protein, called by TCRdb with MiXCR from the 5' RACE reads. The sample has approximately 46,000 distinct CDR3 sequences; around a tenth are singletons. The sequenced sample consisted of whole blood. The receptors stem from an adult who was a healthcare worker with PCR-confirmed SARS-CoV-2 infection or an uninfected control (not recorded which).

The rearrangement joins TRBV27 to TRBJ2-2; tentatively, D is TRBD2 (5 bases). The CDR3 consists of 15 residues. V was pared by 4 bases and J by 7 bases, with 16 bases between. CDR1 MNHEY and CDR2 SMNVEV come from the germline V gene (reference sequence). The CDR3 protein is CASSSFWQEVGELFF. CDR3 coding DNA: TGTGCCAGCAGTTCCTTTTGGCAGGAGGTCGGGGAGCTGTTTTTT.

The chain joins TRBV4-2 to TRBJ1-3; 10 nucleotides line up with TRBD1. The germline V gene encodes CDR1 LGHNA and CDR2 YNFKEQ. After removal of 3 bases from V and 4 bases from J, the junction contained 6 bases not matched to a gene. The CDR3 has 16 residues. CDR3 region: CASSHSDRGRGNTIYF. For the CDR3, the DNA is TGTGCCAGCAGCCATTCGGACAGGGGGAGAGGAAACACCATATATTTT.